This T cell receptor (beta chain) comes out of a study of blood T cell repertoires in COVID-19. The CDR3 contains 14 residues. Germline values: CDR1 LNHDA, CDR2 SQIVND (reference sequence). Between the trimmed V and J ends, which lost 5 bases and 7 bases, there was a span of 15 bases. Clones were sequenced by immunoSEQ multiplex PCR, and TCRdb holds only the in-frame ones, with some missing. The table has about 190,000 clones, under 80% seen once. Sequencing input: peripheral blood. This sequence joins TRBV19 and TRBJ2-1; D gene unclear. The sequence was obtained from a man aged 45-65 years who had recovered from COVID-19. In DNA, the CDR3 is TGTGCCAGTAGTCTACCTTATCGGAGTAATGAGCAGTTCTTC. Protein product: CASSLPYRSNEQFF.